The rows below give T cell receptor beta chains drawn from one sample of a study of blood T cells in healthy people across ages. In TCRdb, the 5' RACE reads were re-called with MiXCR into one record per CDR3 protein. The sample has more than 750,000 distinct CDR3 sequences, roughly 28% seen once. This same sample was also taken into another study, of T cells of mothers and their children.

Sequencing used blood. The receptors were gathered from a woman in her thirties or forties in good health. CDR3s leave out the opening cysteine and the closing phenylalanine or tryptophan. A row's size may be missing; if present it is once, few, many or a size class.

many,TRBV29-1,SVGRSGYEQY
few,TRBV20-1,SARDGGRAYNEQF
-,TRBV6-6,ASSYGGGTYEQY
many,TRBV5-6,ASSLLQQETQY
many,TRBV7-9,ASSLGTSGYNEQF
-,TRBV28,ASIPQGARVKQF
few,TRBV12-3/TRBV12-4,ASSPPPTGNTEAF
few,TRBV29-1,SVSGTGVAWDGYT
-,TRBV18,ASSPRGVGSNQPQH
-,TRBV3-1,ASSQLSQGSTEAF
many,TRBV12-3/TRBV12-4,ASSLGRGDTYEQY
many,TRBV5-1,ASSLSGDNYNEQF
-,TRBV7-6,ASAQMSSGGTDTQY
-,TRBV5-1,ASSQTSPNYGYT
-,TRBV24-1,ATSDFGTAEQF
many,TRBV18,ASSPIWSDRGYEQY
few,TRBV12-3/TRBV12-4,ASSLEAHYSNQPQH
-,TRBV12-3/TRBV12-4,ASSLGGQRRGEQF
many,TRBV5-6,ASSLVGDEQF
-,TRBV12-3/TRBV12-4,ASSLIGQRTETQY
-,TRBV27,ASKTTGTSPLH
-,TRBV7-2,ASSFSTTTTGERF
few,TRBV7-9,ASSNQGGKLLYGYT
-,TRBV28,ASRIGQGGQPRH
many,TRBV24-1,ATSDVTSGVTETQY